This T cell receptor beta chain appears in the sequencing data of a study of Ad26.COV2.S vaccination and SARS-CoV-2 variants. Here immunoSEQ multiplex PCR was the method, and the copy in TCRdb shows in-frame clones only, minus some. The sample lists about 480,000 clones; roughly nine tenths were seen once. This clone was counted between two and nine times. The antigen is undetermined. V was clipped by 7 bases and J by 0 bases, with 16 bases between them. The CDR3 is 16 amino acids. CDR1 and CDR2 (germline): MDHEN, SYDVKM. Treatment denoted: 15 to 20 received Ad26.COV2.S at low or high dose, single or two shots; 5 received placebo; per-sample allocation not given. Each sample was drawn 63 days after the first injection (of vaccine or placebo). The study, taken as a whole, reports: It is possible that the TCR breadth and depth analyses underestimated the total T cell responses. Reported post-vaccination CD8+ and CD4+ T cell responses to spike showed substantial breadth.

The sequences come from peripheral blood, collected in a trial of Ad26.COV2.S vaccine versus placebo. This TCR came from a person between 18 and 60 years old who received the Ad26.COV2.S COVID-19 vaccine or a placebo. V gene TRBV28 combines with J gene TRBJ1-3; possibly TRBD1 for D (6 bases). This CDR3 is CASKGGFRSSGNTIYF. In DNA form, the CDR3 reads TGTGCCAGCAAGGGGGGATTCCGGAGCTCTGGAAACACCATATATTTT. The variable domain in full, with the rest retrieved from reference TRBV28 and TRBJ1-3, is DVKVTQSSRYLVKRTGEKVFLECVQDMDHENMFWYRQDPGLGLRLIYFSYDVKMKEKGDIPEGYSVSREKKERFSLILESASTNQTSMYLCASKGGFRSSGNTIYFGEGSWLTVV.